Only a few counts were recorded for the clone carrying this T cell receptor (beta chain). Its antigen is unknown. Trimming shortened V by 3 bases and J by 5 bases, and 14 bases separated the two germline ends. The CDR3 loop spans 14 amino acids. The germline V gene encodes CDR1 MGHDK and CDR2 SYGVNS. The entry originates in a study of T cells after yellow fever vaccination. Findings and limits, study-wide: Weaker, the secondary response peaked sooner, at day 5 versus 15. Subsequent booster samples again held most clones from primary vaccination (96% CD4, approximately 85% CD8).

TCRdb recomputed calls from the 5' RACE reads with MiXCR, one row per CDR3 protein. The sample holds approximately 600,000 distinct CDR3 sequences, roughly an eighth seen once. The sample in question was PBMCs, obtained on the day of the yellow fever booster vaccination. The sequence derives from a man younger than 40 who received the YFV17D yellow fever vaccine. This chain connects TRBV25-1 to TRBJ2-7; unclear D gene. CDR3 bases: TGTGCCAGCAGTGAGCCTCCCCCCCGGGACGAGCAGTACTTC. It encodes CASSEPPPRDEQYF.